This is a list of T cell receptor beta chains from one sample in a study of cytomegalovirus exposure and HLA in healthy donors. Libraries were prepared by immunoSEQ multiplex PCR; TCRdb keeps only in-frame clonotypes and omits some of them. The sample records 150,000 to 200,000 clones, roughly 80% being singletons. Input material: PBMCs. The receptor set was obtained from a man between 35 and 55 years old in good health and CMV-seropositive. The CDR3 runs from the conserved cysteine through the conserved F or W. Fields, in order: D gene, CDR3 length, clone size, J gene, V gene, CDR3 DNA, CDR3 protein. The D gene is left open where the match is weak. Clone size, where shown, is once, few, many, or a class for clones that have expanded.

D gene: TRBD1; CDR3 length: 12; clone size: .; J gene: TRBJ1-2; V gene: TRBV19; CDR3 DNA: TGTGCCAGCGAACAGACAGGGGATGGCTACACCTTC; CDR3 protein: CASEQTGDGYTF
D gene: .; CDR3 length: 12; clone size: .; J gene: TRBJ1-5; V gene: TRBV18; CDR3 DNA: TGTGCCAGCTCCGACAGTGGCCAGCCCCAGCATTTT; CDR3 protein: CASSDSGQPQHF
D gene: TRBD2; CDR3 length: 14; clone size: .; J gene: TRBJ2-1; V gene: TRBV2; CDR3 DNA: TGTGCCAGAGGGGGGCGGGAGGCCTACAATGAGCAGTTCTTC; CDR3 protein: CARGGREAYNEQFF
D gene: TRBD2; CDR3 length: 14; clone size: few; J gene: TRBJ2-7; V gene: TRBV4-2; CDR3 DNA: TGTGCCAGCAGCTCGGGACTAGACTCCTACGAGCAGTACTTC; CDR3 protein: CASSSGLDSYEQYF
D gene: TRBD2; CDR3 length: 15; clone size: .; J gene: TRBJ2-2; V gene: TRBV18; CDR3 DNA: TGTGCCAGCTCGTCGGGGGGGGCCAACACCGGGGAGCTGTTTTTT; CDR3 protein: CASSSGGANTGELFF
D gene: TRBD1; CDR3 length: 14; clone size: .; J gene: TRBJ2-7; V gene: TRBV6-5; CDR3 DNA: TGTGCCAGCAGTGATGGGACAGGGTTCTACGAGCAGTACTTC; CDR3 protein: CASSDGTGFYEQYF
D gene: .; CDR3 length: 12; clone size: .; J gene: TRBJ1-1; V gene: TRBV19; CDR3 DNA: TGTGCCAGTAGTAAACGAGACACTGAAGCTTTCTTT; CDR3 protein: CASSKRDTEAFF
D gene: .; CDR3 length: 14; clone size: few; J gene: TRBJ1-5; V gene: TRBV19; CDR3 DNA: TGTGCCAGTAGTATAGACAGGCGATGGCAGCCCCACCATTTT; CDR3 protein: CASSIDRRWQPHHF
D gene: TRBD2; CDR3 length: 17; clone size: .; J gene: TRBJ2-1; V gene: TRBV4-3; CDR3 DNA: TGCGCCAGCAGCCAAGAGGGACTAGCGGGAGCCTACAATGAGCAGTTCTTC; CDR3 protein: CASSQEGLAGAYNEQFF
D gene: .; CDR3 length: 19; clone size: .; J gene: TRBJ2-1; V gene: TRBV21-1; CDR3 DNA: TGTGCCAGCAGCAAAAGGGGGGGACTAGCGGGAGGGCGAGGTGAGGAGCGGTTCTTC; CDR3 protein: CASSKRGGLAGGRGEERFF
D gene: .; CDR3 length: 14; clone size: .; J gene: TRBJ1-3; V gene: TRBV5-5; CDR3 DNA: TGTGCCAGCAGCCGGGGGGAGGCTGGAAACACCATATATTTT; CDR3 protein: CASSRGEAGNTIYF
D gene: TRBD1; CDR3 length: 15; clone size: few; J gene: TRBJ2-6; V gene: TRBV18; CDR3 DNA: TGTGCCAGCTCACCAGACAGGGCTGGGGCCAACGTCCTGACTTTC; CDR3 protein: CASSPDRAGANVLTF
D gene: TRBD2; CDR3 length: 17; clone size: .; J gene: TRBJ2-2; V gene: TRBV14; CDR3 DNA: TGTGCCAGCAGCCAAGTTTTAGCGGGGGCGTCGTACCGGGGAGCTGTTTTT; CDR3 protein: CASSQVLAGASYRGAVF
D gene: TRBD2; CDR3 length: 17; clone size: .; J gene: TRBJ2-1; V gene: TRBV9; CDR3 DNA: TGTGCCAGCAGCGTAGGTACTAGCGGGAGCTATTTTGATGAGCAGTTCTTC; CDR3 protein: CASSVGTSGSYFDEQFF
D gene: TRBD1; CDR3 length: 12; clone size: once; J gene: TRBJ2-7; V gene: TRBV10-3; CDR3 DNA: TGTGCCATCAGTCGGACAGGGGGCGAGCAGTACTTC; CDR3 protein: CAISRTGGEQYF
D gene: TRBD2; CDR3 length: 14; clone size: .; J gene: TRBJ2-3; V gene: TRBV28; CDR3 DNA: TGTGCCAGCAGTCGGACTAGCGGGAGTCGGTCGCAGTATTTT; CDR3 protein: CASSRTSGSRSQYF
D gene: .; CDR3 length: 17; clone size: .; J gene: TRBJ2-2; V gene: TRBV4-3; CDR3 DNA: TGCGCCAGCAGCCCGAGCCCCCGGACACTGAACACCGGGGAGCTGTTTTTT; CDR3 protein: CASSPSPRTLNTGELFF
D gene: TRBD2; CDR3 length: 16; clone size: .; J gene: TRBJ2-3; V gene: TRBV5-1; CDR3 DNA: TGCGCCAGCAGCCGGGAGCCTAGCGGGGGTCCAGATACGCAGTATTTT; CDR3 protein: CASSREPSGGPDTQYF
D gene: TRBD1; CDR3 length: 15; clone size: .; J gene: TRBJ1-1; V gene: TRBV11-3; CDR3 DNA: TGTGCCAGCAGCTTGGGACAGCCGATGAACACTGAAGCTTTCTTT; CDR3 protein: CASSLGQPMNTEAFF
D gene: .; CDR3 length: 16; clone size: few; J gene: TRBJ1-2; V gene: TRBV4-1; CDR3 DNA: TGCGCCAGCAGCCCGACGACAGTTCTAAGGAACTATGGCTACACCTTC; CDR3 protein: CASSPTTVLRNYGYTF
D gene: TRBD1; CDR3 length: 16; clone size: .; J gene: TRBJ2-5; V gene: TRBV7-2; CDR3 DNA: TGTGCCAGCAGCCCGACTGGGACAGTTCTTCAAGAGACCCAGTACTTC; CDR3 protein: CASSPTGTVLQETQYF
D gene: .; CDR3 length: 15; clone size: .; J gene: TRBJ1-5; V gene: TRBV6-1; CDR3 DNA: TGTGCCAGCAGAGGACAGATGTATAGCAATCAGCCCCAGCATTTT; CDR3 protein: CASRGQMYSNQPQHF
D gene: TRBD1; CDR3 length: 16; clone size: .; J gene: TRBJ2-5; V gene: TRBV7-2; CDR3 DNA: TGTGCCAGCAGCTTATGGTCGGCAGGGGGCCAAGAGACCCAGTACTTC; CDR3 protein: CASSLWSAGGQETQYF
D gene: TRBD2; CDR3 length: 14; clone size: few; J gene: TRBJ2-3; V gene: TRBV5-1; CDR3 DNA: TGCGCCAGCAGCTTCGGGGAGGGGACAGATACGCAGTATTTT; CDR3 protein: CASSFGEGTDTQYF
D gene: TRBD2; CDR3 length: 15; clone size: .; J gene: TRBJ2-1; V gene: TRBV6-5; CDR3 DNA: TGTGCCAGCAGCCGGGGACTAGCGGGGTATAGTGAGCAGTTCTTC; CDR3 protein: CASSRGLAGYSEQFF
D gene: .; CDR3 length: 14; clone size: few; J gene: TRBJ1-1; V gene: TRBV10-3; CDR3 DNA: TGTGCCATCAGTGAGGGAACTATGAACACTGAAGCTTTCTTT; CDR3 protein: CAISEGTMNTEAFF
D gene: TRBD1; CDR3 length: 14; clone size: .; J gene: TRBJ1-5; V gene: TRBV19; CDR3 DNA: TGTGCCAGTAGTCCCGACAGGGTAGGTCAGCCCCAGCATTTT; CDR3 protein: CASSPDRVGQPQHF
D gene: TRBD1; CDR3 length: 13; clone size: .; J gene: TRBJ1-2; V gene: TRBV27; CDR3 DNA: TGTGCCAGCGGAGAGGGACAGGGTTTCGGCTACACCTTC; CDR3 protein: CASGEGQGFGYTF
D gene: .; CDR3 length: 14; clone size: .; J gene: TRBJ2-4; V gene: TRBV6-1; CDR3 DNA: TGTGCCAGCAGTGGAGGGGGAGCCAAAAACATTCAGTACTTC; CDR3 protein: CASSGGGAKNIQYF
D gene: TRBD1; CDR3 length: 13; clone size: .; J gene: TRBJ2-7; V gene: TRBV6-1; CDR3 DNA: TGTGCCACCAGATACGGACAGGCCTTGGAGCAGTACTTC; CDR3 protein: CATRYGQALEQYF
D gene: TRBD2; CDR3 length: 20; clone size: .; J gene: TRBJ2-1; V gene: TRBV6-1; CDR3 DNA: TGTGCCAGCAGTGTGGGAGGGGGGACTAGCGGGACCAGAACCTACAATGAGCAGTTCTTC; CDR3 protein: CASSVGGGTSGTRTYNEQFF
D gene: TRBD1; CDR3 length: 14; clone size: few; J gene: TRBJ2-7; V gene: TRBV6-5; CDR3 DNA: TGTGCCAGCAAAAAGACAGGGGGAACCTACGAGCAGTACTTC; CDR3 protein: CASKKTGGTYEQYF
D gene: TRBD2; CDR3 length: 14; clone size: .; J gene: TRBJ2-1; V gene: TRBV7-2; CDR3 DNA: TGTGCCAGCAGCTTTAGCCGGGAGGGCAATGAGCAGTTCTTC; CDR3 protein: CASSFSREGNEQFF
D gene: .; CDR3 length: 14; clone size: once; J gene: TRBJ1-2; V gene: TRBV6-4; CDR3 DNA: TGTGCCAGCAGCCCCGGGAGGGGGAACTATGGCTACACCTTC; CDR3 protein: CASSPGRGNYGYTF
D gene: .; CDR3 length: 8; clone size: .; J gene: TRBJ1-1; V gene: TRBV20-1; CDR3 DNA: TGCAGTGCTACGAGGGCTTTCTTT; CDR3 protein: CSATRAFF
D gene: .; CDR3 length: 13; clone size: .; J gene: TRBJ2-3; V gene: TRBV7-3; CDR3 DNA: TGTGCCAGCAGCTGGGGTGGGGAGGATACGCAGTATTTT; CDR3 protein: CASSWGGEDTQYF
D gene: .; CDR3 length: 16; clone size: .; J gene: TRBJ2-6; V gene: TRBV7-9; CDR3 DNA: TGTGCCAGCACAGGTGGCTTGATATCTGGGGCCAACGTCCTGACTTTC; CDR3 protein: CASTGGLISGANVLTF
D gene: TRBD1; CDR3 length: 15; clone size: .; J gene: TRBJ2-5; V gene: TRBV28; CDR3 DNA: TGTGCCAGCAGTTTAAGGACAGGGAACCAAGAGACCCAGTACTTC; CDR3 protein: CASSLRTGNQETQYF
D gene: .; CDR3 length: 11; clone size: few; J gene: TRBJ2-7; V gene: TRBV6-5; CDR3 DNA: TGTGCCAGCAGTTCCTGGGAGGTGCAGTACTTC; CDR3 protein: CASSSWEVQYF
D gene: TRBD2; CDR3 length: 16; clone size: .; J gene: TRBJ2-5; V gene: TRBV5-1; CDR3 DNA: TGCGCCAGCAGCCGGACTAGCGGGGGGGCCGGAGAGACCCAGTACTTC; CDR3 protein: CASSRTSGGAGETQYF
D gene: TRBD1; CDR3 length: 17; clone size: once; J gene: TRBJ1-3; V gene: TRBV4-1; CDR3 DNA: TGCGCCAGCAGCCAAGCCGACAGGGCGGTAACTGGAAACACCATATATTTT; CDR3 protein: CASSQADRAVTGNTIYF
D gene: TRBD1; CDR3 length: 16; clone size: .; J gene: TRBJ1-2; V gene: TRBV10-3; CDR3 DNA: TGTGCCATCAGTGACGCTACCGACAGGGTCCTCGAAGGCTACACCTTC; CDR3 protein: CAISDATDRVLEGYTF
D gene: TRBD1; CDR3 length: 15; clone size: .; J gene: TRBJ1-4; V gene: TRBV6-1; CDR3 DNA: TGTGCCAGCAGTGACCACGGACAGGGTAATGAAAAACTGTTTTTT; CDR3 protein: CASSDHGQGNEKLFF
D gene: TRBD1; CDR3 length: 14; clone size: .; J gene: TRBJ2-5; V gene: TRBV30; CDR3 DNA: TGTGCCTGGAGTGTGGGGACAGTAGGGGAGACCCAGTACTTC; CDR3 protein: CAWSVGTVGETQYF
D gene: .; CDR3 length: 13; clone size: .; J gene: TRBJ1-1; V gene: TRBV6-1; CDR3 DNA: TGTGCCAGCCGACGGACAGAAAACACTGAAGCTTTCTTT; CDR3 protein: CASRRTENTEAFF
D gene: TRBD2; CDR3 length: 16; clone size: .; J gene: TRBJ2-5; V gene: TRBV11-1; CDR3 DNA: TGTGCCAGCACCCCTCTGGTAGCGGGAGGTTTGGAGACCCAGTACTTC; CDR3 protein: CASTPLVAGGLETQYF